The clone carrying this T cell receptor beta chain came up a few times. Under the authors' procedure: Estimates of nucleated cell counts were drawn from the amplification of reference gene primers. The protocol was immunoSEQ multiplex PCR, while the TCRdb copy is restricted to in-frame clones and leaves out a portion. The D gene and trimming were derived from the DNA, and the V and J assignments and clone size from that table. The data show about 13,000 clones, 86% seen once. This specimen comes from a study of blood T cell repertoires in COVID-19. About the study: COVID-19 samples, acute and convalescent, were from the United States, Italy and Spain.

Trimming stripped 4 bases from V and 5 bases from J, with 12 bases between. Germline V gene data show CDR1 as MNHEY and CDR2 as SVGAGI. This CDR3 comprises 14 residues. The sequencing sample was made of peripheral blood. This receptor was obtained from a man older than 75 with acute or convalescent COVID-19. The chain recombines TRBV6-5 with TRBJ2-4; D uncertain. CDR3 region: CASSSPVSQNIQYF. The CDR3, as DNA: TGTGCCAGCAGTTCCCCAGTTTCGCAAAACATTCAGTACTTC.